Listed here are 17 T cell receptor beta chains from one sample, sequenced in a study of shared clonotypes between healthy human individuals. The protocol was immunoSEQ multiplex PCR, while the TCRdb copy is restricted to in-frame clones and leaves out a portion. This sample has approximately 1.5 million clones, with 98% found just once. The source material was naive CD4+ T cells sorted from blood. Subset in this sample: CD45RA+ positively selected. These receptors were collected from a man aged 25 to 40 in good health.

The J gene is TRBJ1-5, the V gene TRBV15; maybe TRBD1 (5 bases). CDR3 size: 15 residues. Trimming pared 0 bases from V and 4 bases from J, leaving 10 bases between. Germline V gene data show CDR1 as LNHNV and CDR2 as YYDKDF (reference sequence). CDR3 in amino acids: CATSREAGTNQPQHF. In DNA form, the CDR3 reads TGTGCCACCAGCAGAGAGGCAGGGACGAATCAGCCCCAGCATTTT.

The chain carries TRBV5-1 and TRBJ2-2; TRBD1 is a possible D gene (6 bases). The CDR3 length is 14 residues. Trimming shortened V by 4 bases and J by 5 bases, and 12 bases separated the two germline ends. Germline V lookup: CDR1 SGHRS, CDR2 YFSETQ. The CDR3 DNA reads TGCGCCAGCAGCCTGGGGGCGCAAACCGGGGAGCTGTTTTTT. Its translation: CASSLGAQTGELFF.

The V call is TRBV19, the J call TRBJ1-2, with D perhaps TRBD1 (6 bases). Trimming pared 6 bases from V and 4 bases from J, leaving 12 bases between. This CDR3 contains 13 residues. Germline V gene sequence: CDR1 LNHDA, CDR2 SQIVND (reference sequence). CDR3 nucleotide sequence: TGTGCCAGTAGACAGGGTTTGGGCTATGGCTACACCTTC. Its protein is CASRQGLGYGYTF.

V usage is TRBV18 and J usage is TRBJ2-7; 10 bases are a match to TRBD2. Germline V CDR1 and CDR2: KGHSH, LQKENI. The CDR3 consists of 15 residues. With V trimmed by 1 base and J by 5 bases, 5 bases remained unmatched. As DNA, the CDR3 is TGTGCCAGCTCACCACAAGCGGGAGGGCCGGACGAGCAGTACTTC. Translating it yields CASSPQAGGPDEQYF.

The CDR3 sequence is CASTTNYGYTF. The CDR3 region has the DNA TGTGCCAGCACTACGAACTATGGCTACACCTTC. J is TRBJ1-2 and V is TRBV6-1; D is unclear. V lost 7 bases to trimming and J lost 2 bases, with 5 bases between them. In germline, CDR1 is MNHNS, CDR2 SASEGT. The CDR3 is 11 amino acids.

The chain couples TRBV29-1 to TRBJ2-7; D gene uncertain. The germline CDR1 and CDR2 sequences are SQVTM and ANQGSEA. Trimming pared 4 bases from V and 1 base from J, leaving 11 bases between. This CDR3 is 13 amino acids long. In nucleotides, the CDR3 is TGCAGCGTTGCGGTGGCGAGATCCTACGAGCAGTACTTC. It codes for CSVAVARSYEQYF.

This clone was observed a single time. This CDR3 is CSVVAGVRNEQFF. In DNA, the CDR3 is TGCAGCGTGGTTGCGGGTGTTCGGAATGAGCAGTTCTTC. The chain combines TRBV29-1 with TRBJ2-1; the D gene is possibly TRBD2 (5 bases). Germline V gene lookup returns CDR1 SQVTM and CDR2 ANQGSEA. The CDR3 consists of 13 residues. V dropped 6 bases and J dropped 7 bases, with 16 bases sitting between them.

J is TRBJ2-7 and V is TRBV2, with 7 bases fitting TRBD1. The V and J ends lost 4 bases and 3 bases, in that order; junction bases with no gene match: 3. CDR1 and CDR2 (germline): SNHLY, FYNNEI. The CDR3 sequence is 13 residues long. The CDR3 coding sequence is TGTGCCAGCAGTGCGGCAGGGGGCTACGAGCAGTACTTC. It is translated as CASSAAGGYEQYF.

This rearrangement joins TRBV5-1 to TRBJ2-3; 13 positions match TRBD2. The CDR3 spans 17 residues. The V segment lost 3 bases and the J segment 2 bases; nucleotides outside the gene matches: 6. Germline values: CDR1 SGHRS, CDR2 YFSETQ. The CDR3 DNA follows: TGCGCCAGCAGCTCGAGTGGACTAGCGGGAGCCACAGATACGCAGTATTTT. This translates into CASSSSGLAGATDTQYF.

CDR3 nucleotide sequence: TGCGCCAGCAGCTTCTGGGGACAGCAGAACACTGAAGCTTTCTTT. Protein: CASSFWGQQNTEAFF. This chain joins TRBV5-1 and TRBJ1-1, with 7 bases that match TRBD1. Germline trimming cut 2 bases from V and 1 base from J; bases unmatched to any gene: 5. The germline V gene encodes CDR1 SGHRS and CDR2 YFSETQ. The length of the CDR3 is 15 residues. Based on the CDR3 plus reference TRBV5-1 and TRBJ1-1, the full variable domain is KAGVTQTPRYLIKTRGQQVTLSCSPISGHRSVSWYQQTPGQGLQFLFEYFSETQRNKGNFPGRFSGRQFSNSRSEMNVSTLELGDSALYLCASSFWGQQNTEAFFGQGTRLTVV.

The chain combines TRBV5-1 with TRBJ2-7, with D perhaps matching TRBD1 (5 bases). Germline V gene sequence: CDR1 SGHRS, CDR2 YFSETQ. This CDR3 spans 15 amino acids. Trimming took 1 base from V and 4 from J, leaving 15 bases between them. The CDR3 region is CASSLRPDIIYEQYF. For the CDR3, the DNA is TGCGCCAGCAGCTTGCGACCGGACATAATATACGAGCAGTACTTC.

The chain uses TRBV5-1 and TRBJ1-1; TRBD1 is a possible D gene (5 bases). CDR1 and CDR2 from the germline V gene are SGHRS and YFSETQ. There are 15 residues in the CDR3. V was cut by 4 bases and J by 5 bases, with 18 bases left in between. CDR3 bases: TGCGCCAGCAGCCTCTCGGGACTTGGGAGGACTGAAGCTTTCTTT. Translated: CASSLSGLGRTEAFF.

This clone was seen only once. The CDR3 DNA is TGTGCCAGCAGCCAAGGGTGGCCGAGCACAGATACGCAGTATTTT. It is translated as CASSQGWPSTDTQYF. The rearrangement links TRBV14 to TRBJ2-3; D is undetermined. This CDR3 comprises 15 residues. Trimming took off 1 base at V and 0 bases at J, with 8 bases between the two ends. CDR1 and CDR2 (germline): SGHDN, FVKESK.

The chain recombines TRBV5-4 with TRBJ2-3; the D is unclear. The CDR3 is 12 amino acids. CDR1 is SGHNT and CDR2 is YYREEE in the germline V gene (reference sequence). Trimming stripped 0 bases from V and 8 bases from J, with 7 bases between. This CDR3 is CASSLGWGTQYF. The CDR3 DNA is TGTGCCAGCAGCTTGGGGTGGGGTACGCAGTATTTT.

The chain carries TRBV27 and TRBJ2-5; TRBD2 matches at 9 bases. The germline V gene has CDR1 MNHEY and CDR2 SMNVEV (reference sequence). The CDR3 covers 16 residues. V trimming: 0 bases; J trimming: 4 bases; junction bases outside the gene matches: 6. Here the CDR3 reads CASSLSPSGMGETQYF. CDR3 coding DNA: TGTGCCAGCAGTTTATCCCCTAGCGGGATGGGAGAGACCCAGTACTTC.

CDR3 sequence: CAITPAATGAEQYF. The CDR3 coding sequence is TGTGCCATCACCCCGGCGGCGACAGGGGCCGAGCAGTACTTC. The chain has TRBV10-3 and TRBJ2-7; 8 bases align to TRBD1. Per germline, CDR1 ENHRY and CDR2 SYGVKD. V lost 7 bases to trimming and J lost 6 bases; unmatched junction nucleotides: 11. The length of the CDR3 is 14 residues.

This sequence joins TRBV4-1 and TRBJ2-3, with D maybe TRBD1 (5 bases). This CDR3 spans 15 amino acids. From germline, CDR1 is MGHRA and CDR2 YSYEKL. V was clipped by 4 bases and J by 5 bases, with 16 bases between them. CDR3 sequence reads: CASSRRDSLGDTQYF. In DNA, the CDR3 is TGCGCCAGCAGCCGGCGAGACAGCCTGGGAGATACGCAGTATTTT.